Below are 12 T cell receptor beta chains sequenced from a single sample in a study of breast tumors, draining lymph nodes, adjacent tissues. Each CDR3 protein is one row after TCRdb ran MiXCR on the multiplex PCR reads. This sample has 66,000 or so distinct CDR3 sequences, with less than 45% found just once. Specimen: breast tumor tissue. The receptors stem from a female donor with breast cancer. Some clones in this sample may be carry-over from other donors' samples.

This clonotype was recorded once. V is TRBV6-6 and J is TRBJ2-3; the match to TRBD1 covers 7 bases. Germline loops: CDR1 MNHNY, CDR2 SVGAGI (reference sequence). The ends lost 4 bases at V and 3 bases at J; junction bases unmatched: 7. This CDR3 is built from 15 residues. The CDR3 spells CASSWTGGHTDTQYF. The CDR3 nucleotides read TGTGCCAGCAGTTGGACAGGAGGTCATACAGATACGCAGTATTTT.

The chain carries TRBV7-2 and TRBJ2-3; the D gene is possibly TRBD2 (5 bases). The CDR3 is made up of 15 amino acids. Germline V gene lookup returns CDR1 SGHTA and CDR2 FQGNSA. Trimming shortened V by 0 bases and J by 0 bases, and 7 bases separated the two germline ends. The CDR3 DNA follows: TGTGCCAGCAGCTTAGCGGGAGCTAGCACAGATACGCAGTATTTT. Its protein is CASSLAGASTDTQYF.

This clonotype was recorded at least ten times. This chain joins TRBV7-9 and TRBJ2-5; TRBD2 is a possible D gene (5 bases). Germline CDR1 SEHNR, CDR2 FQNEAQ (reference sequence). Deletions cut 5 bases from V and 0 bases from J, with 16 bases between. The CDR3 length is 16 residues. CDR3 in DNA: TGTGCCAGCAGCCCTCGGGGAGCGGCGTACCAAGAGACCCAGTACTTC. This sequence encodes CASSPRGAAYQETQYF.

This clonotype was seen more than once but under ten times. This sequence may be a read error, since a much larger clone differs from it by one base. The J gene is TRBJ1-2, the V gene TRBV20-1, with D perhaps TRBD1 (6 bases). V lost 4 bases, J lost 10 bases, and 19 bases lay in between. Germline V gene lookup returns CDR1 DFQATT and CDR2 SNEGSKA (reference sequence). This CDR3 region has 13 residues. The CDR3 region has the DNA TGCAGTGCTACCCGGGTGGGGGCGAAAGCCTACACCTTC. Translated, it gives CSATRVGAKAYTF.

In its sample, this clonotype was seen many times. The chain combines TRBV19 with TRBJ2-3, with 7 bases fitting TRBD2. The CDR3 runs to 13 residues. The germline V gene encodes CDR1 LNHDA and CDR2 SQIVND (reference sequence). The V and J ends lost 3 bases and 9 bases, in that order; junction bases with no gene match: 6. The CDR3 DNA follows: TGTGCCAGTAGTATTCGAAGCGGGGTGACGCAGTATTTT. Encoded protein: CASSIRSGVTQYF. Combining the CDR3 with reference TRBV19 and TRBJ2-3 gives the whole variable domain DGGITQSPKYLFRKEGQNVTLSCEQNLNHDAMYWYRQDPGQGLRLIYYSQIVNDFQKGDIAEGYSVSREKKESFPLTVTSAQKNPTAFYLCASSIRSGVTQYFGPGTRLTVL.

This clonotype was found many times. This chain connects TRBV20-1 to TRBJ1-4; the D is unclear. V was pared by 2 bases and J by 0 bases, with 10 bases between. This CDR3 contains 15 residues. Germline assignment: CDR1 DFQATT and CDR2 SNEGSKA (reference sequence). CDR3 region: CSARTASATNEKLFF. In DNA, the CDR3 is TGCAGTGCTAGAACCGCCAGCGCAACTAATGAAAAACTGTTTTTT.

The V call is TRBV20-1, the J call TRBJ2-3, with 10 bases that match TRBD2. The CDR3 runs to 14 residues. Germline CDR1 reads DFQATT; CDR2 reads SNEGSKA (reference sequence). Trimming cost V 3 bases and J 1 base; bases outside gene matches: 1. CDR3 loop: CSASSGGRTDTQYF. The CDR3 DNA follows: TGCAGTGCTAGTAGCGGGGGGCGCACAGATACGCAGTATTTT.

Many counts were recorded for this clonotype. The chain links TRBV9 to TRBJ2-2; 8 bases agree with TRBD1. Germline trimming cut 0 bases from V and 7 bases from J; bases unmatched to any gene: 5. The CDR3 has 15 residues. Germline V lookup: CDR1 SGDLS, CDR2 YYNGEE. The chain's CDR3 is CASSVAGQGNGELFF. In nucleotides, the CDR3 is TGTGCCAGCAGCGTAGCTGGACAGGGTAACGGGGAGCTGTTTTTT.

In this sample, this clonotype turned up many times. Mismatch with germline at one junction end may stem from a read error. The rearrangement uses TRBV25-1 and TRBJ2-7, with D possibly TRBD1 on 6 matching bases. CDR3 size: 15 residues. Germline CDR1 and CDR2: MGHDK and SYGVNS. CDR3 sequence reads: CASSVAGTLSYGQYF. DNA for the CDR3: TGTGCCAGCAGTGTAGCCGGGACACTTTCCTACGGGCAGTACTTC.

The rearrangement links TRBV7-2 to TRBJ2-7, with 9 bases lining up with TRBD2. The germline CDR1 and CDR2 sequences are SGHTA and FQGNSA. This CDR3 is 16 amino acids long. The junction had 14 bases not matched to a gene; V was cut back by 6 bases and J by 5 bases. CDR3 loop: CASSKTPSGRYNEQYF. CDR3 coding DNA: TGTGCCAGCAGTAAAACCCCCAGCGGGAGGTACAACGAGCAGTACTTC.

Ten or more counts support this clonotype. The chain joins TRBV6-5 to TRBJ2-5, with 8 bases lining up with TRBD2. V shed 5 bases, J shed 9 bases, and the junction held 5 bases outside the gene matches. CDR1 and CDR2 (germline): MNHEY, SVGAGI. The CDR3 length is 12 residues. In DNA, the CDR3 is TGTGCCAGCAGTCGGGGGGGCCGGGCCCAGTACTTC. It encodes CASSRGGRAQYF.

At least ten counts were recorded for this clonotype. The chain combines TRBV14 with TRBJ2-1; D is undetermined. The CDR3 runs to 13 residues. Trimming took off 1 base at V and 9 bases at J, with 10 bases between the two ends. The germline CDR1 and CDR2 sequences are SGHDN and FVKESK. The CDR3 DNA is TGTGCCAGCAGCCAAGGTAGCAGCGCTGAGCAGTTCTTC. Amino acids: CASSQGSSAEQFF.